This T cell receptor (beta chain) is drawn from a study of control samples from healthy donors and cancer patients (dated by TCRdb to about 2020). Library generation was performed with the immunoSEQ multiplex PCR assay. What TCRdb holds here is the immuneACCESS table cut down to in-frame rearrangements. Part of the clones is not present; checked against another copy, under half of the missing clones reflect an unresolved V gene, and the others are unexplained. The sample table holds 130,000 to 150,000 clones, of which about 95% were seen once. The top ten constitute 13% to 15% of the sample. With regard to this clone: Which antigen it targets is not known. No base quality information exists; no much larger clone differs at one position.

The specimen was PBMCs. The sequence derives from a man in his sixties with colorectal cancer.

The CDR3 region: CASSYSNVASETGNTIYF. The DNA sequence is TGTGCCAGCAGTTACTCGAATGTGGCGTCTGAGACTGGAAACACCATATATTTT. The rearrangement combines TRBV6-2 or TRBV6-3 with TRBJ1-3, with the D gene call left open. Including the terminal cysteine and phenylalanine, the CDR3 comprises 18 residues. The kept DNA is CDR3 alone, 54 bases in frame from the first base. Sequences MNHEY (CDR1) and SVGEGT (CDR2) are obtained from the germline V gene. V is pared back by 0 bases and J by 2 bases, with 17 bases lying between the germline termini.